The clone carrying this T cell receptor (beta chain) has ten or more counts. What it binds is unknown. The CDR3 has 13 residues. CDR1 is DFQATT and CDR2 is SNEGSKA in the germline V gene (reference sequence). V lost 1 base to trimming and J lost 1 base, with 6 bases between them. This entry is derived from a study of T cells after yellow fever vaccination. TCRdb passed the 5' RACE reads through MiXCR, listing each CDR3 protein once. This sample has about 340,000 distinct CDR3 sequences, with about 12% found just once. The study, taken as a whole, reports: The secondary response peaked faster, at day 5 versus 15, but was weaker.

Sequences were derived from CD4+ T cells sorted from PBMCs, sampled 15 days after the yellow fever booster vaccination. The TCR originated in a young man who received the YFV17D yellow fever vaccine. The rearrangement joins TRBV20-1 to TRBJ2-3, with D possibly TRBD1 on 5 matching bases. CDR3 nucleotides: TGCAGTGCTAGAGTACAGGGCACAGATACGCAGTATTTT. Its translation: CSARVQGTDTQYF.